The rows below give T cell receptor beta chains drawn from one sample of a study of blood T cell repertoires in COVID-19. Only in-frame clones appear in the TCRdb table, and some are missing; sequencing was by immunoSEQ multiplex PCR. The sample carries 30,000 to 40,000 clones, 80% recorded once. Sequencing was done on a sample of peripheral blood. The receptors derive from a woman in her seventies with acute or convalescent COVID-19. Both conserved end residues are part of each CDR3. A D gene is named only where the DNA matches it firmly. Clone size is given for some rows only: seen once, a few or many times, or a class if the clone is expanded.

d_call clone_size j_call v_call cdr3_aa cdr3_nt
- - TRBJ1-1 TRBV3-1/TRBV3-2 CASSQDRWGGTEAFF TGTGCCAGCAGCCAAGATCGTTGGGGGGGCACTGAAGCTTTCTTT
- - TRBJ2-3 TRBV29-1 CSVDYASSTDTQYF TGCAGCGTTGATTACGCGTCTAGCACAGATACGCAGTATTTT
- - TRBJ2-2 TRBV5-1 CASSQSVGGGTGELFF TGCGCCAGCAGCCAGAGCGTGGGAGGCGGCACCGGGGAGCTGTTTTTT
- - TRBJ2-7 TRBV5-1 CASSLVGGTLYEQYF TGCGCCAGCAGCTTGGTTGGGGGGACCCTCTACGAGCAGTACTTC
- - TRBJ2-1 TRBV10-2 CASSEALLVPEQFF TGCGCCAGCAGTGAGGCCCTACTAGTTCCTGAGCAGTTCTTC
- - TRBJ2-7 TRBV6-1 CASSEDVRSYEQYF TGTGCCAGCAGTGAAGATGTCCGCTCCTACGAGCAGTACTTC
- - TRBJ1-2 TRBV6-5 CASSQGFGYTF TGTGCCAGCAGTCAGGGGTTCGGCTACACCTTC
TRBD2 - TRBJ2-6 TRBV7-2 CASSLVAGPGANVLTF TGTGCCAGCAGCTTAGTAGCGGGGCCCGGGGCCAACGTCCTGACTTTC
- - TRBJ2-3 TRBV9 CASNRGPSTDTQYF TGTGCCAGCAACCGCGGGCCTAGCACAGATACGCAGTATTTT
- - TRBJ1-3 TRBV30 CAWHGQINSGNTIYF TGTGCCTGGCATGGACAGATAAACTCTGGAAACACCATATATTTT
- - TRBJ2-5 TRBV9 CASSVAAGRETQYF TGTGCCAGCAGCGTAGCTGCAGGGCGAGAGACCCAGTACTTC
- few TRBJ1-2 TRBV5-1 CASSATTAGSGYTF TGCGCCAGCAGCGCCACGACGGCGGGAAGTGGCTACACCTTC
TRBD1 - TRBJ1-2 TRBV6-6 CASTAIRGLNGYTF TGTGCCAGCACCGCGATTAGGGGGCTAAATGGCTACACCTTC
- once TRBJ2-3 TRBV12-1 CASSFCLAGGHDTQYF TGTGCCAGCAGCTTTTGTCTAGCGGGGGGGCACGATACGCAGTATTTT
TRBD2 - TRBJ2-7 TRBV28 CASSLGRAGGTYEQYF TGTGCCAGCAGTTTAGGCCGAGCGGGAGGGACCTACGAGCAGTACTTC
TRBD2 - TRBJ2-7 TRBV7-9 CASSESGGDYEQYF TGTGCCAGCAGCGAAAGCGGGGGGGACTACGAGCAGTACTTC
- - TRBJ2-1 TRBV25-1 CASSEGFEQFF TGTGCCAGCAGTGAGGGCTTTGAGCAGTTCTTC
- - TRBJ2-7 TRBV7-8 CASSLMRSRYGEQYF TGTGCCAGCAGCTTAATGAGGAGCCGGTATGGGGAGCAGTACTTC
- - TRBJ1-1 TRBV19 CASSQGLQGLNTEAFF TGTGCCAGTAGCCAGGGGCTACAGGGATTGAACACTGAAGCTTTCTTT
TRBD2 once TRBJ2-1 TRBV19 CASSIAASGSYNEQFF TGTGCCAGTAGTATAGCGGCTAGCGGGAGTTACAATGAGCAGTTCTTC
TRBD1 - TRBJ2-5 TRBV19 CASSLRTGGETQYF TGTGCCAGTAGTTTAAGGACAGGCGGGGAGACCCAGTACTTC
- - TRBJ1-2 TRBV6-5 CASTVTVNYGYTF TGTGCCAGCACAGTAACAGTTAACTATGGCTACACCTTC
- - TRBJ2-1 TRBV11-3 CASSSGNEQFF TGTGCCAGCAGCTCAGGGAATGAGCAGTTCTTC
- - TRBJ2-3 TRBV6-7 CASSSCTDTQYF TGTGCCAGCAGTTCTTGCACAGATACGCAGTATTTT
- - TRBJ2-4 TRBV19 CASSSRILAKNIQYF TGTGCCAGTAGTAGCAGAATTTTAGCCAAAAACATTCAGTACTTC
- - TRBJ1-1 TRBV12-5 CASGLDRFGAFF TGTGCTAGTGGTTTGGACAGGTTTGGGGCTTTCTTT
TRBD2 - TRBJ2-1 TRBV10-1 CASSDPSGSKDEQFF TGCGCCAGCAGTGACCCCAGCGGGAGTAAGGATGAGCAGTTCTTC
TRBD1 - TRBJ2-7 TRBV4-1 CASSQADRGLLYEQYF TGCGCCAGCAGCCAAGCAGACAGGGGGCTTTTGTACGAGCAGTACTTC
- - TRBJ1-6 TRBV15 CATSRVQGASPLHF TGTGCCACCAGCAGAGTCCAGGGTGCTTCACCCCTCCACTTT
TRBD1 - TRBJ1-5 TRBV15 CATSRDRGRNQPQHF TGTGCCACCAGCAGGGACAGGGGTAGGAATCAGCCCCAGCATTTT
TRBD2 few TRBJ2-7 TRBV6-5 CASSYVGGGPKEQYF TGTGCCAGCAGTTACGTCGGGGGAGGGCCAAAAGAGCAGTACTTC
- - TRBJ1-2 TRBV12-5 CASGNVPDSYGYTF TGTGCTAGTGGGAACGTCCCCGACAGCTATGGCTACACCTTC
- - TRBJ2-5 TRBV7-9 CASSPLLGQGGSETQYF TGTGCCAGCAGCCCCCTGTTAGGGCAGGGGGGCTCAGAGACCCAGTACTTC
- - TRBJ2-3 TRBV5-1 CASSFLSGPDTQYF TGCGCCAGCAGCTTTCTTTCAGGGCCAGATACGCAGTATTTT
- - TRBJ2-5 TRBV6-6 CASSFSRESETQYF TGTGCCAGCAGTTTCTCGAGGGAGAGTGAGACCCAGTACTTC
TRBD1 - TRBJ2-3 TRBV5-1 CASSQLGTGGTDTQYF TGCGCCAGCAGCCAACTCGGGACAGGGGGCACAGATACGCAGTATTTT
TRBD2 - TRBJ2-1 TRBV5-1 CASSLRAVAGEGEQFF TGCGCCAGCAGCTTGAGAGCGGTAGCGGGAGAAGGGGAGCAGTTCTTC
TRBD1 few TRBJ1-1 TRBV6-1 CASSDRGENTEAFF TGTGCCAGCAGTGACAGGGGGGAAAACACTGAAGCTTTCTTT
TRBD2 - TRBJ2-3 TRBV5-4 CASSRGLARSTDTQYF TGTGCCAGCAGCCGAGGACTAGCGAGAAGCACAGATACGCAGTATTTT
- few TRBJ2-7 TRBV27 CASSLTGPYEQYF TGTGCCAGCAGTTTAACAGGGCCCTACGAGCAGTACTTC
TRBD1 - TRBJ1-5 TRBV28 CASSTNHAGTGVDQPQHF TGTGCCAGCAGTACAAATCATGCCGGGACAGGGGTCGATCAGCCCCAGCATTTT
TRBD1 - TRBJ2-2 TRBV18 CASSQPGQGAAGELFF TGTGCCAGCTCGCAACCGGGACAGGGGGCAGCCGGGGAGCTGTTTTTT
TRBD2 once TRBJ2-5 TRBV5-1 CASSPSGLAGVGETQYF TGCGCCAGCAGCCCGAGCGGACTAGCGGGAGTCGGGGAGACCCAGTACTTC
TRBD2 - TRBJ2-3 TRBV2 CASSVSSGSSGTDTQYF TGTGCCAGCAGTGTCTCTAGCGGGAGCTCAGGGACAGATACGCAGTATTTT
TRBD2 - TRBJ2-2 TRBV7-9 CASSSLGLVNPGELFF TGTGCCAGCAGCTCCCTTGGACTAGTAAACCCCGGGGAGCTGTTTTTT
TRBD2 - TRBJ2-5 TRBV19 CASSALAVQETQYF TGTGCCAGTAGTGCGCTAGCGGTTCAAGAGACCCAGTACTTC
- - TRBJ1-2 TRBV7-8 CASSLPGGELSYGYTF TGTGCCAGCAGCTTACCCGGAGGGGAGTTATCCTATGGCTACACCTTC
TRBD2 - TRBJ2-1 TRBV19 CASSMVGLAGYNEQFF TGTGCCAGTAGTATGGTGGGACTAGCGGGGTACAATGAGCAGTTCTTC
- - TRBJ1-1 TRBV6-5 CASSYSVRRGWTEAFF TGTGCCAGCAGTTACTCGGTCCGGCGGGGTTGGACTGAAGCTTTCTTT
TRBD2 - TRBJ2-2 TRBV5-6 CASSLTPMRGLTGELFF TGTGCCAGCAGCTTGACCCCTATGCGGGGGTTGACCGGGGAGCTGTTTTTT
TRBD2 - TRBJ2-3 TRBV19 CASSSERGVTDTQYF TGTGCCAGTAGTAGCGAGCGGGGGGTGACAGATACGCAGTATTTT
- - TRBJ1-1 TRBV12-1 CASSGDNHLNTEAFF TGTGCCAGCAGCGGGGACAACCACCTGAACACTGAAGCTTTCTTT
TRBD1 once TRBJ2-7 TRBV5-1 CASSLVGTGPYEQYF TGCGCCAGCAGCTTGGTGGGGACAGGTCCCTACGAGCAGTACTTC
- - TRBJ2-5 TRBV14 CASGEERVETQYF TGTGCCAGCGGGGAGGAACGGGTTGAGACCCAGTACTTC
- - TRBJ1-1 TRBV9 CASSVVRGDTEAFF TGTGCCAGCAGCGTAGTTCGGGGGGACACTGAAGCTTTCTTT
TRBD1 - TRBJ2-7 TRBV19 CASSSPRDSTSEQYF TGTGCCAGTAGTAGCCCACGGGACAGCACCTCGGAGCAGTACTTC
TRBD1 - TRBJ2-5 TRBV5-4 CASSLGDRGPQETQYF TGTGCCAGCAGCTTGGGGGACAGGGGGCCACAAGAGACCCAGTACTTC